Following are 32 T cell receptor beta chains from one sample sequenced in a study of OX40 agonist ivuxolimab in advanced cancers. The library relied on the immunoSEQ multiplex PCR assay. TCRdb stores this immuneACCESS table with in-frame sequences only. Part of the clones is absent; in the studies checked, under half of the shortfall reflects unresolved V genes, and no reason is known for the rest. The sample includes 5,800 or so clones, with around 90% observed a single time. The ten largest clones take up approximately 37% of the sample. This sample comprised CD4+ or CD8+ T cells sorted from blood, obtained in a trial of the OX40 agonist ivuxolimab. These TCRs come from an adult with an advanced solid tumor such as melanoma, head and neck, liver or kidney cancer.

The chain has TRBV27 and TRBJ2-7; 7 positions agree with TRBD2. Germline V lookup: CDR1 MNHEY, CDR2 SMNVEV (reference sequence). This CDR3 spans 14 amino acids. J lost 3 bases, V lost 1 base, and 3 bases had no gene match. The CDR3 nucleotides read TGTGCCAGCAGTTTATATACTAGCGACTACGAGCAGTACTTC. Its protein product is CASSLYTSDYEQYF.

Written as DNA, the CDR3 is TGCAGCGTTGACGGGGGCCACGGTACGCAGTATTTT. Its translation: CSVDGGHGTQYF. This sequence joins TRBV29-1 and TRBJ2-3; D is tentatively TRBD1 or TRBD2 (6 bases each). The germline V gene has CDR1 SQVTM and CDR2 ANQGSEA. This CDR3 has 12 residues. V was clipped by 3 bases and J by 8 bases, with 12 bases between them.

A few counts support this clone. This chain connects TRBV10-1 to TRBJ2-5, with 9 positions matching TRBD2. CDR1 is WNHNN, CDR2 SYGVQD, per germline (reference sequence). The CDR3 sequence is 14 residues long. Trimming cost V 4 bases and J 7 bases; bases outside gene matches: 7. The CDR3 is CASSVSGSFATQYF. The CDR3 DNA follows: TGCGCCAGCAGTGTTAGCGGGAGTTTCGCGACCCAGTACTTC.

The J gene is TRBJ1-1, the V gene TRBV4-2, with a tentative D call TRBD1 (6 bases). Looked up from germline, CDR1 is LGHNA and CDR2 is YNFKEQ. This CDR3 comprises 14 residues. V lost 3 bases and J 6 bases, leaving 14 bases between the germline ends. In DNA, the CDR3 is TGTGCCAGCAGCCAGAGTAACAGGGCTTCTGAAGCTTTCTTT. Amino acids: CASSQSNRASEAFF.

The chain has TRBV11-2 and TRBJ1-3; D remains unclear. The CDR3 runs to 17 residues. Trimming removed 5 bases from V and 0 bases from J, with 17 bases in between. Per the germline V gene, CDR1 is SGHAT and CDR2 is FQNNGV. CDR3 bases: TGTGCCAGCAGCCCATACCCGCCCGCTTTCTCTGGAAACACCATATATTTT. This gives the protein CASSPYPPAFSGNTIYF.

The chain joins TRBV5-1 to TRBJ2-7, with a tentative D call TRBD2 (6 bases). The CDR3 sequence is 14 residues long. Germline V gene data show CDR1 as SGHRS and CDR2 as YFSETQ. V was cut by 4 bases and J by 5 bases, with 16 bases left in between. CDR3 sequence: CASSSRGTQDEQYF. DNA for the CDR3: TGCGCCAGCAGCAGCCGGGGGACCCAGGACGAGCAGTACTTC.

The chain joins TRBV28 to TRBJ2-7, with D maybe TRBD2 (6 bases). Germline CDR1 and CDR2: MDHEN and SYDVKM. Trimming stripped 9 bases from V and 7 bases from J, with 28 bases between. This CDR3 contains 16 residues. The CDR3 is CARGGLRRSARGEQYF. DNA of the CDR3: TGTGCCAGGGGGGGACTCCGCCGATCTGCGAGAGGGGAGCAGTACTTC. Drawing the rest from reference TRBV28 and TRBJ2-7, the complete variable domain is DVKVTQSSRYLVKRTGEKVFLECVQDMDHENMFWYRQDPGLGLRLIYFSYDVKMKEKGDIPEGYSVSREKKERFSLILESASTNQTSMYLCARGGLRRSARGEQYFGPGTRLTVT.

This rearrangement joins TRBV6-1 to TRBJ1-5; a possible D gene is TRBD1 (6 bases). The CDR3 has 15 residues. Germline assignment: CDR1 MNHNS and CDR2 SASEGT. Trimming shortened V by 5 bases and J by 2 bases, and 13 bases separated the two germline ends. The CDR3 loop is CASSTDRFGNQPQHF. The CDR3 DNA reads TGTGCCAGCAGTACCGACAGGTTCGGCAATCAGCCCCAGCATTTT.

The V and J genes are TRBV21-1 and TRBJ2-5; the table's D gene call, TRBD2, was not cross checked with the DNA. TRBV21-1 is a known pseudogene. This CDR3 is 17 amino acids long. CDR3 sequence (DNA): TGTGCCAGCAGCCCCACGAGGACTAGCGGGAGTCCAGAGACCCAGTACTTC. Its translation: CASSPTRTSGSPETQYF.

The CDR3 nucleotides are TGTGCCAGCAACGACGTAAAATTAAACGAGCAGTACTTC. Translated, it gives CASNDVKLNEQYF. The chain links TRBV11-2 to TRBJ2-7; D is unresolved. Deletions cut 7 bases from V and 5 bases from J, with 15 bases between. The V gene's germline CDR1 is SGHAT and CDR2 FQNNGV. This CDR3 has 13 residues.

The chain uses TRBV4-1 and TRBJ1-2, with D perhaps TRBD1 (5 bases). This CDR3 is 16 amino acids long. CDR1 MGHRA and CDR2 YSYEKL come from the germline V gene. The ends were cut back, 7 bases at V and 8 bases at J, with 26 bases in the middle. The DNA for the CDR3 is TGCGCCAGCACCATAAGACCCGGGACGTTGATGGAGGGCTACACCTTC. Translation: CASTIRPGTLMEGYTF.

This clone was observed a single time. The gene calls are TRBV6-6 and TRBJ1-1; D gene unclear. The CDR3 has 13 amino acids. Germline V gene sequence: CDR1 MNHNY, CDR2 SVGAGI (reference sequence). V was trimmed by 0 bases and J by 2 bases, leaving 4 bases between them. The CDR3 coding sequence is TGTGCCAGCAGTTACTCTACAAACACTGAAGCTTTCTTT. Its translation is CASSYSTNTEAFF.

The genes are TRBV5-1 and TRBJ2-7; 10 bases agree with TRBD1. Germline assignment: CDR1 SGHRS and CDR2 YFSETQ. The CDR3 extends over 13 amino acids. V was clipped by 3 bases and J by 6 bases; unmatched bases: 3. CDR3 sequence: CASSSTGGIEQYF. The CDR3 nucleotides are TGCGCCAGCAGCTCGACAGGGGGCATCGAGCAGTACTTC.

In this sample, this clone turned up once. The DNA for the CDR3 is TGTGCCAGCAGCTTCAGGGGCGGGGATGAAAAACTGTTTTTT. It encodes CASSFRGGDEKLFF. This chain joins TRBV13 and TRBJ1-4; tentative D call: TRBD1 (6 bases). CDR3 size: 14 residues. V gave up 3 bases and J gave up 6 bases, with 11 bases separating them. The germline V gene encodes CDR1 PRHDT and CDR2 FYEKMQ (reference sequence).

The chain has TRBV10-1 and TRBJ2-1, with 14 positions matching TRBD2. There are 16 residues in the CDR3. The germline CDR1 and CDR2 sequences are WNHNN and SYGVQD (reference sequence). V gave up 5 bases and J gave up 11 bases; unmatched junction bases: 11. This CDR3 is CASSPGTSGSSVKQFF. CDR3 in DNA: TGCGCCAGCAGTCCCGGGACTAGCGGGAGTTCCGTGAAGCAGTTCTTC.

The CDR3 sequence is CSVDWGGSYEQFF. The CDR3 nucleotides are TGCAGCGTTGACTGGGGCGGTTCTTATGAGCAGTTCTTC. J is TRBJ2-1 and V is TRBV29-1, with a possible D match to TRBD1 (5 bases). Germline assignment: CDR1 SQVTM and CDR2 ANQGSEA. V lost 3 bases, J lost 8 bases, and 14 bases lay in between. The CDR3 runs 13 residues.

V gene TRBV21-1 combines with J gene TRBJ2-7. TRBV21-1 is tagged as a pseudogene. The CDR3 covers 14 residues. The CDR3 reads CASSKEEGHYEQYF. The DNA for the CDR3 is TGTGCCAGCAGCAAAGAGGAGGGACACTACGAGCAGTACTTC.

This rearrangement joins TRBV28 to TRBJ2-7; 10 bases are shared with TRBD2. This CDR3 contains 17 residues. Germline CDR1 and CDR2: MDHEN and SYDVKM. The V gene end was trimmed by 5 bases and the J gene end by 5 bases; junction bases not matched to a gene: 15. CDR3 residues: CASSEASGSILFHEQYF. CDR3 nucleotide sequence: TGTGCCAGCAGTGAGGCTAGCGGGAGCATCTTATTCCACGAGCAGTACTTC.

The chain uses TRBV5-1 and TRBJ1-1; maybe TRBD1 (5 bases). The V gene lost 2 bases and the J gene lost 1 base, with 9 bases spanning the gap. The CDR3 contains 14 residues. Germline CDR1 and CDR2: SGHRS and YFSETQ. The CDR3 DNA is TGCGCCAGCAGCTTCAGAACAGGGAACACTGAAGCTTTCTTT. It is translated as CASSFRTGNTEAFF.

This clone was detected once. The V and J genes are TRBV12-5 and TRBJ2-2; D unclear. V was trimmed by 3 bases and J by 0 bases, leaving 8 bases between them. The germline V gene has CDR1 LGHNT and CDR2 FRNRAP. CDR3 length: 15 amino acids. This chain's CDR3 is CASGFMLTNTGELFF. The CDR3 DNA follows: TGTGCTAGTGGTTTTATGCTAACGAACACCGGGGAGCTGTTTTTT.

The V and J genes are TRBV4-1 and TRBJ1-6, with TRBD1 matching 7 bases. Germline CDR1 reads MGHRA; CDR2 reads YSYEKL. Unmatched junction bases numbered 2, after V lost 0 bases and J lost 0 bases. The CDR3 covers 17 residues. Here the CDR3 DNA reads TGCGCCAGCAGCCAAGAGGACAGGAGCTCCTATAATTCACCCCTCCACTTT. Encoded protein: CASSQEDRSSYNSPLHF.

The chain recombines TRBV6-1 with TRBJ1-5, with a tentative D call TRBD1 (6 bases). The CDR3 has 15 amino acids. With 7 bases removed from V and 0 bases from J, the gap between germline ends came to 13 bases. Germline V CDR1 and CDR2: MNHNS, SASEGT. The chain's CDR3 is CASKTTGNSNQPQHF. The CDR3 DNA follows: TGTGCCAGCAAAACCACAGGGAATAGCAATCAGCCCCAGCATTTT.

This clone is a singleton in its sample. The gene calls are TRBV11-2 and TRBJ1-5; weak D call: TRBD1 (6 bases). The CDR3 has 13 amino acids. Germline V gene lookup returns CDR1 SGHAT and CDR2 FQNNGV. V was cut by 1 base and J by 6 bases, with 7 bases left in between. The CDR3 protein is CASSLAGAQPQHF. CDR3 nucleotides: TGTGCCAGCAGCTTAGCGGGGGCTCAGCCCCAGCATTTT.

The chain has TRBV4-1 and TRBJ2-7; the D is unclear. The length of the CDR3 is 11 residues. V lost 3 bases and J lost 7, with 7 bases in between. Per germline, CDR1 MGHRA and CDR2 YSYEKL. CDR3 in amino acids: CASSQGIEQYF. The CDR3 DNA sequence: TGCGCCAGCAGCCAGGGGATTGAGCAGTACTTC.

The CDR3 DNA follows: TGTGCCAGCTCCCGAGGGCAGGTACAAGAGACCCAGTACTTC. This translates into CASSRGQVQETQYF. This chain links TRBV5-6 with TRBJ2-5; tentatively, D is TRBD2 (5 bases). The CDR3 contains 14 residues. The germline gives CDR1 SGHDT, CDR2 YYEEEE. Trimming took 7 bases from V and 2 from J, leaving 15 bases between them.

The V and J genes are TRBV7-6 and TRBJ2-1, with TRBD2 matching over 8 bases. CDR3 size: 17 residues. Germline loops: CDR1 SGHVS, CDR2 FNYEAQ. V dropped 5 bases and J dropped 2; count of bases not matched to a gene: 11. The CDR3 region is CASSPGGREDTYNEQFF. CDR3 DNA sequence: TGTGCCAGCAGCCCAGGCGGGCGGGAGGACACCTACAATGAGCAGTTCTTC. The full variable domain, its missing parts supplied by reference TRBV7-6 and TRBJ2-1, is GAGVSQSPRYKVTKRGQDVALRCDPISGHVSLYWYRQALGQGPEFLTYFNYEAQQDKSGLPNDRFSAERPEGSISTLTIQRTEQRDSAMYRCASSPGGREDTYNEQFFGPGTRLTVL.

The genes are TRBV7-3 and TRBJ2-1, with 7 bases aligning to TRBD2. V was pared by 5 bases and J by 8 bases, with 21 bases of the junction left unmatched. The CDR3 is made up of 18 amino acids. CDR1 and CDR2 from the germline V gene are SGHTA and FQGTGA. The CDR3 region has the DNA TGTGCCAGCAGCCCCATTGGGGCGGGAGCTCAAGGGTTGGATGAGCAGTTCTTC. Its protein is CASSPIGAGAQGLDEQFF. The variable domain in full, with the rest retrieved from reference TRBV7-3 and TRBJ2-1, is GAGVSQTPSNKVTEKGKYVELRCDPISGHTALYWYRQSLGQGPEFLIYFQGTGAADDSGLPNDRFFAVRPEGSVSTLKIQRTERGDSAVYLCASSPIGAGAQGLDEQFFGPGTRLTVL.

This clone occurred once. The CDR3 bases are TGTGCCAGCAGCTCCCCTGGGCGGACAGGGGATGGCTACACCTTC. Its translation: CASSSPGRTGDGYTF. V usage is TRBV7-2 and J usage is TRBJ1-2, with 9 bases identical to TRBD1. In germline, CDR1 is SGHTA, CDR2 FQGNSA. This CDR3 contains 15 residues. J lost 6 bases, V lost 4 bases, and 9 bases had no gene match.

The chain recombines TRBV28 with TRBJ1-1; the D gene is possibly TRBD1 (5 bases). The CDR3 runs 12 residues. The V gene lost 3 bases and the J gene lost 8 bases, with 10 bases spanning the gap. CDR1 is MDHEN, CDR2 SYDVKM, per germline. CDR3 bases: TGTGCCAGCAGTTTCCTCAGGGACGAAGCTTTCTTT. Protein sequence: CASSFLRDEAFF.

The chain carries TRBV4-1 and TRBJ2-3; D possibly corresponds to TRBD1 (6 bases). Germline CDR1 is MGHRA and CDR2 is YSYEKL. The V end was cut by 0 bases, the J end by 1 base, with 14 bases between. This CDR3 is 17 amino acids long. CDR3 region: CASSQDRYREGTDTQYF. DNA for the CDR3: TGCGCCAGCAGCCAAGATCGGTACAGGGAAGGCACAGATACGCAGTATTTT.

This rearrangement joins TRBV27 to TRBJ1-5; D might be TRBD1 (5 bases). The germline V gene has CDR1 MNHEY and CDR2 SMNVEV (reference sequence). The CDR3 has 14 residues. V was cut by 6 bases and J by 4 bases, with 13 bases left in between. This chain's CDR3 is CASRVVGANQPQHF. In nucleotides, the CDR3 is TGTGCCAGCAGAGTTGTAGGGGCTAATCAGCCCCAGCATTTT.

The chain has TRBV29-1 and TRBJ2-7; 7 bases agree with TRBD2. This CDR3 region has 16 residues. The V gene end was trimmed by 4 bases and the J gene end by 2 bases; junction bases not matched to a gene: 14. CDR1 is SQVTM and CDR2 is ANQGSEA in the germline V gene. This chain's CDR3 is CSVAKGRASAPYEQYF. The CDR3 nucleotides are TGCAGCGTTGCTAAGGGGAGGGCTTCCGCTCCCTACGAGCAGTACTTC.